The 3 T cell receptor beta chains given below trace back to one sample, sequenced in a study of post-analysis software for immune sequencing data. Findings of the study overall: Five or six TRBV segments were significantly more frequent in patients than in controls. TRBV5-6, TRBV5-1 and TRBV20-1 were among these segments.

Incorporated into the TCR beta cDNA libraries were unique molecular identifiers, which served to reduce PCR and sequencing biases. TCRdb re-called the PCR reads through MiXCR, storing one row per CDR3 protein. The data hold roughly 410,000 distinct CDR3 sequences, with roughly 30% observed a single time. No antigen has been identified for these receptors. The material sequenced was blood. The receptors shown here come from a girl aged 10 to 17 with multiple sclerosis.

Written as DNA, the CDR3 is TGTGCCAGCAGCGGGGTTACAGGACACACCGGGGAGCTGTTTTTT. This translates into CASSGVTGHTGELFF. The J gene is TRBJ2-2, the V gene TRBV9; a weak D match, TRBD1 (5 bases). CDR1 is SGDLS and CDR2 is YYNGEE in the germline V gene. Trimming removed 3 bases at V and 3 bases at J, with 12 bases between. CDR3 length equals 15 residues.

This clonotype was found a few times. V gene TRBV6-2 or TRBV6-3 combines with J gene TRBJ1-5, with 7 bases fitting TRBD1. CDR3 length: 15 residues. After removal of 3 bases from V and 4 bases from J, the junction contained 6 bases not matched to a gene. CDR1 and CDR2 (germline): MNHEY, SVGEGT. The CDR3 protein is CASSYRDRWNQPQHF. The CDR3 DNA sequence: TGTGCCAGCAGTTATCGGGACAGATGGAATCAGCCCCAGCATTTT.

This clonotype turned up a few times. The V call is TRBV7-9, the J call TRBJ1-2, with unresolved D. Trimming removed 5 bases from V and 9 bases from J, with 13 bases in between. The V gene's germline CDR1 is SEHNR and CDR2 FQNEAQ (reference sequence). The CDR3 runs 12 residues. CDR3 coding DNA: TGTGCCAGCAGCCCAGGCCCCTCAAGCTACACCTTC. Encoded protein: CASSPGPSSYTF.